This T cell receptor beta chain came from a study of T cell changes during pregnancy in multiple sclerosis. V was pared by 0 bases and J by 6 bases, with 9 bases between. Germline assignment: CDR1 SGHAT and CDR2 FQNNGV. The CDR3 contains 15 residues. TCRdb's copy holds only in-frame clones and misses some; the assay was immunoSEQ multiplex PCR. This table holds more than 45,000 clones, approximately 95% found once. This TCR was recovered from a female donor with multiple sclerosis, enrolled in a pregnancy study. This chain links TRBV11-2 with TRBJ1-6, with unresolved D. The sequences come from CD4+ T cells from peripheral blood mononuclear cells, collected in the first trimester of pregnancy. This chain's CDR3 is CASSLEPGFNSPLHF. Written as DNA, the CDR3 is TGTGCCAGCAGCTTAGAACCGGGTTTTAATTCACCCCTCCACTTT.